The entry below gives a single T cell receptor (beta chain) sequence along with its context. This record belongs to a study of blood T cell repertoires in COVID-19. In the study overall: Some COVID-19 samples were acute and others convalescent; all came from the United States, Italy and Spain. Nucleic acid was either cDNA or gDNA, and it came from T cells, B-cell-depleted T cells, or PBMCs.

In the authors' workflow: Amplification with reference gene primers provided the estimates of nucleated cell counts. TCRdb keeps only in-frame clones here, not all; method: immunoSEQ multiplex PCR. That table furnishes V, J and clone size, whereas the DNA furnished D and trimming. The profile covers 250,000 or so clones, with roughly 86% appearing a single time and roughly 8.5% taken by the ten largest. V lost 4 bases, J lost 2 bases, and 5 bases lay in between. The CDR3 totals 12 residues. CDR1 and CDR2 (germline): SGHKS, YYEKEE (reference sequence). The sample taken for sequencing was peripheral blood. The sequence was obtained from a man aged 35-49 years with active or convalescent COVID-19. The rearrangement joins TRBV5-5 to TRBJ2-3; no reliable D call. The CDR3 bases are TGTGCCAGCAGCCCTACCACAGATACGCAGTATTTT. Its translation: CASSPTTDTQYF. The full variable domain, rest sourced from reference TRBV5-5 and TRBJ2-3, is DAGVTQSPTHLIKTRGQQVTLRCSPISGHKSVSWYQQVLGQGPQFIFQYYEKEERGRGNFPDRFSARQFPNYSSELNVNALLLGDSALYLCASSPTTDTQYFGPGTRLTVL.